Listed here are 32 T cell receptor beta chains from one sample, sequenced in a study of regulatory T cells in long-lasting Graves disease. To make TCR beta libraries, researchers used iRepertoire HTBI primers and Arm-PCR of CDR3 regions. TCRdb reprocessed the multiplex PCR reads via MiXCR and lists one record per CDR3 protein. The profile shows 650,000 to 850,000 distinct CDR3 sequences, about 30% of them singletons. The sample's time point: persistent/refractory GD, antithyroid drugs over 5 years with positive TRAb. RNA from PBMCs was the source of the TCR library. The material sequenced was peripheral blood mononuclear cells (PBMCs), taken when the disease was refractory, from a patient treated with antithyroid drugs. The receptors originated from a female donor with Graves disease.

The rearrangement uses TRBV11-2 and TRBJ2-7; perhaps D is TRBD1 or TRBD2 (5 bases each). CDR1 and CDR2 (germline): SGHAT, FQNNGV. Trimming pared 4 bases from V and 9 bases from J, leaving 19 bases between. The CDR3 is 14 residues long. As DNA, the CDR3 is TGTGCCAGCAGCTCAGACGTAGGGCTTGGGGGGCAGTACTTC. The encoded protein is CASSSDVGLGGQYF. The whole variable domain, filled in from reference TRBV11-2 and TRBJ2-7, reads EAGVAQSPRYKIIEKRQSVAFWCNPISGHATLYWYQQILGQGPKLLIQFQNNGVVDDSQLPKDRFSAERLKGVDSTLKIQPAKLEDSAVYLCASSSDVGLGGQYFGPGTRLTVT.

The CDR3 nucleotides are TGTGCCAGCAGTTACTCCAATACAGGGACTTATGAGTGCACCTTC. Its translation: CASSYSNTGTYECTF. The V gene is TRBV6-2 or TRBV6-3, the J gene TRBJ1-2; tentative D call: TRBD1 (6 bases). Looked up from germline, CDR1 is MNHEY and CDR2 is SVGEGT. This CDR3 has 15 residues. V was shortened by 0 bases and J by 13 bases, with 21 bases between the two germline ends.

CDR3 DNA: TGTGCCAGCACCCCTGGGACTGGGGGAGAGACCCAGTACTTC. Translating it yields CASTPGTGGETQYF. The rearrangement joins TRBV6-1 to TRBJ2-5; D is perhaps TRBD2 (6 bases). V shed 7 bases and J shed 4 bases, with 16 bases lying between them. CDR1 MNHNS and CDR2 SASEGT come from the germline V gene. CDR3 length equals 14 residues.

Ten or more counts support this clonotype. V usage is TRBV12-3 or TRBV12-4 and J usage is TRBJ2-2, with 7 bases identical to TRBD2. The V segment lost 4 bases and the J segment 1 base; nucleotides outside the gene matches: 3. The CDR3 length is 15 residues. The CDR3 is CASSWASGNTGELFF. CDR3 in DNA: TGTGCCAGCAGTTGGGCTAGCGGGAACACCGGGGAGCTGTTTTTT.

The chain uses TRBV7-9 and TRBJ2-7; D possibly uses TRBD1 or TRBD2 (5 bases each). The V and J ends lost 4 bases and 3 bases respectively, with 16 bases between them. CDR1 and CDR2 from the germline V gene are SEHNR and FQNEAQ (reference sequence). The CDR3 has 15 residues. The chain's CDR3 is CASSSTGTSLYEQYF. In nucleotides, the CDR3 is TGTGCCAGCAGCTCGACCGGGACCTCCCTCTACGAGCAGTACTTC.

V usage is TRBV30 and J usage is TRBJ1-5; 8 nucleotides match TRBD1. V lost 3 bases and J lost 3; bases outside the gene matches: 7. CDR1 GTSNPN and CDR2 SVGIG come from the germline V gene (reference sequence). The CDR3 contains 15 residues. CDR3 nucleotides: TGTGCCTGGAGGACCAGGGGGCTCTTCAATCAGCCCCAGCATTTT. It specifies CAWRTRGLFNQPQHF.

This clonotype was detected ten times or more. The chain has TRBV6-1 and TRBJ1-2; no firm D call. The germline V gene encodes CDR1 MNHNS and CDR2 SASEGT. This CDR3 has 14 amino acids. V lost 5 bases to trimming and J lost 7 bases, with 17 bases between them. The CDR3 loop is CASSRSSVSGGYTF. The CDR3, as DNA: TGTGCCAGCAGTAGGTCGTCAGTGAGCGGTGGCTACACCTTC.

V is TRBV27 and J is TRBJ1-5, with D tentatively TRBD1 (5 bases). The CDR3 length is 16 residues. Per the germline V gene, CDR1 is MNHEY and CDR2 is SMNVEV (reference sequence). V dropped 5 bases and J dropped 4 bases, with 18 bases sitting between them. CDR3 loop: CASSPTVGAGNQPQHF. The CDR3 DNA sequence: TGTGCCAGCAGTCCCACCGTAGGGGCGGGGAATCAGCCCCAGCATTTT.

The table lists this clonotype with many counts. V usage is TRBV20-1 and J usage is TRBJ2-7; 12 positions agree with TRBD1. Germline assignment: CDR1 DFQATT and CDR2 SNEGSKA (reference sequence). The CDR3 contains 16 residues. V lost 0 bases and J lost 0; bases outside the gene matches: 3. This CDR3 is CSARDPGQGASYEQYF. The CDR3 coding sequence is TGCAGTGCTAGAGACCCGGGACAGGGGGCCTCCTACGAGCAGTACTTC.

This clonotype has a handful of counts. This chain links TRBV18 with TRBJ1-1; unclear D gene. Trimming took 5 bases from V and 1 from J, leaving 14 bases between them. CDR3 length equals 15 residues. CDR1 and CDR2 (germline): KGHSH, LQKENI. The CDR3: CASSNIQGANTEAFF. CDR3 sequence (DNA): TGTGCCAGCTCAAACATACAAGGCGCGAACACTGAAGCTTTCTTT.

Points on this clonotype: At one end the junction does not follow the germline gene, possibly because of a read error. The gene calls are TRBV2 and TRBJ2-1, with D tentatively TRBD1 (5 bases). Germline V gene data show CDR1 as SNHLY and CDR2 as FYNNEI. The CDR3 has 15 residues. In DNA form, the CDR3 reads TGTGCCACCAGTGCCACGAACAGGTATTACAATGAGCAGTTCTTC. This sequence encodes CATSATNRYYNEQFF.

This clonotype has just a few counts. This chain connects TRBV29-1 to TRBJ1-5; D remains ambiguous. V gave up 5 bases and J gave up 0 bases, with 11 bases separating them. CDR3 length equals 14 residues. Germline CDR1 and CDR2: SQVTM and ANQGSEA. The chain's CDR3 is CSVSGQNSNQPQHF. The DNA of the CDR3 is TGCAGCGTTTCTGGGCAGAATAGCAATCAGCCCCAGCATTTT.

The rearrangement uses TRBV5-8 and TRBJ1-1, with D tentatively TRBD1 (5 bases). The V gene's germline CDR1 is SGHTS and CDR2 YDEGEE. The CDR3 loop spans 13 amino acids. V lost 7 bases and J 6 bases, leaving 16 bases between the germline ends. CDR3 region: CASRRVLGAEAFF. The CDR3 nucleotides are TGTGCCAGCCGCCGGGTCCTAGGGGCTGAAGCTTTCTTT.

This clonotype was observed a few times. The chain uses TRBV20-1 and TRBJ2-5; 12 bases fit TRBD2. CDR3 size: 16 residues. CDR1 and CDR2 from the germline V gene are DFQATT and SNEGSKA (reference sequence). V lost 3 bases, J lost 5 bases, and 10 bases stayed unmatched. The CDR3 DNA follows: TGCAGTGCTAGCAGGACTAGCGGGGAGGGGGATGAGACCCAGTACTTC. Protein product: CSASRTSGEGDETQYF.

This clonotype was seen more than once but under ten times. The genes are TRBV5-4 and TRBJ1-2, with 9 bases lining up with TRBD1. CDR1 and CDR2 from the germline V gene are SGHNT and YYREEE (reference sequence). The CDR3 length is 15 residues. V lost 5 bases, J lost 5 bases, and 10 bases stayed unmatched. In DNA, the CDR3 is TGTGCCAGCAGTAGCTCGGGACAGGGTGGATATGGCTACACCTTC. It encodes CASSSSGQGGYGYTF.

This clonotype was detected only a few times. The gene calls are TRBV28 and TRBJ1-6; D is unclear. Germline lookup yields CDR1 MDHEN and CDR2 SYDVKM. This CDR3 has 17 residues. V was clipped by 5 bases and J by 3 bases, with 17 bases between them. The CDR3 protein is CASSPAGVGDYNSPLHF. Written as DNA, the CDR3 is TGTGCCAGCAGTCCCGCCGGGGTGGGAGACTATAATTCACCCCTCCACTTT. The full variable domain, with the rest looked up from reference TRBV28 and TRBJ1-6, is DVKVTQSSRYLVKRTGEKVFLECVQDMDHENMFWYRQDPGLGLRLIYFSYDVKMKEKGDIPEGYSVSREKKERFSLILESASTNQTSMYLCASSPAGVGDYNSPLHFGNGTRLTVT.

V gene TRBV7-9 combines with J gene TRBJ1-1; tentative D call: TRBD1 (6 bases). The V end lost 5 bases, the J end lost 6 bases, and 16 bases lay between the germline ends. The CDR3 is made up of 14 amino acids. CDR1 is SEHNR and CDR2 is FQNEAQ in the germline V gene (reference sequence). The CDR3 reads CASSPSRGGSEAFF. The CDR3 DNA reads TGTGCCAGCAGCCCGTCCCGGGGGGGCTCTGAAGCTTTCTTT.

The CDR3 DNA sequence: TGTGCCAGCAGTTACTCAGGAGGAGGCGGTTCACCCCTCCACTTT. Translating it yields CASSYSGGGGSPLHF. The chain recombines TRBV6-2 or TRBV6-3 with TRBJ1-6, with D hard to call. CDR3 length equals 15 residues. Germline CDR1 and CDR2: MNHEY and SVGEGT. Deletions cut 0 bases from V and 9 bases from J, with 12 bases between.

About this clonotype itself: At one end the junction does not follow the germline gene, possibly because of a read error. The chain couples TRBV20-1 to TRBJ1-5; 9 nucleotides align to TRBD1. The CDR3 is made up of 16 amino acids. Germline CDR1 is DFQATT and CDR2 is SNEGSKA (reference sequence). The CDR3 is CSVLTHRGPSNQRQHF. In DNA form, the CDR3 reads TGCAGCGTGCTTACCCACAGGGGGCCTAGCAATCAGCGCCAGCATTTT.

Points on this clonotype: Being one base from a much bigger clone, this may be a read error. The chain joins TRBV28 to TRBJ1-2; D unresolved. The V gene lost 5 bases and the J gene lost 2 bases, with 12 bases spanning the gap. CDR3 length: 14 amino acids. The germline CDR1 and CDR2 sequences are MDHEN and SYDVKM. This chain's CDR3 is CASSTGQPNYGYTF. The CDR3 DNA is TGTGCCAGCAGTACCGGGCAGCCAAACTATGGCTACACCTTC.

This chain uses TRBV29-1 with TRBJ1-2, with D uncertain. Germline loops: CDR1 SQVTM, CDR2 ANQGSEA. Trimming pared 4 bases from V and 0 bases from J, leaving 12 bases between. The CDR3 has 14 residues. CDR3 in amino acids: CSVVIQTSNYGYTF. The CDR3, as DNA: TGCAGCGTTGTTATCCAGACCTCTAACTATGGCTACACCTTC.

This clonotype was counted at least ten times. This chain uses TRBV28 with TRBJ2-7, with 11 bases fitting TRBD1. CDR1 MDHEN and CDR2 SYDVKM come from the germline V gene. The CDR3 contains 14 residues. Losses at the gene ends were 6 bases for V and 4 bases for J; bases not matched to a gene: 5. The CDR3 nucleotides are TGTGCCAGCAGCAGGGACAGGGGGTTATACGAGCAGTACTTC. It encodes CASSRDRGLYEQYF.

The rearrangement uses TRBV29-1 and TRBJ2-7; either TRBD1 or TRBD2 may fit D (5 bases each). Germline V gives CDR1 SQVTM, CDR2 ANQGSEA. The CDR3 extends over 13 amino acids. V was pared by 3 bases and J by 9 bases, with 18 bases between. CDR3 sequence (DNA): TGCAGCGTTGACGGGGACGGTACTGGTAGGCAGTACTTC. It codes for CSVDGDGTGRQYF.

This clonotype was counted at least ten times. This chain joins TRBV12-3 or TRBV12-4 and TRBJ1-5, with TRBD1 matching 9 bases. The ends lost 3 bases at V and 10 bases at J; junction bases unmatched: 10. The CDR3 runs 15 residues. The DNA for the CDR3 is TGTGCCAGCAGTTTTGCGAGGACAGGGGTAACACCCCAGCATTTT. Amino acids: CASSFARTGVTPQHF.

To note about this clonotype: This sequence may be a read error, since a much larger clone differs from it by one base. The chain combines TRBV2 with TRBJ1-1; perhaps TRBD1 as D (6 bases). The CDR3 loop spans 13 amino acids. Germline V lookup: CDR1 SNHLY, CDR2 FYNNEI. The CDR3 region is CAGSDRRGTEAFF. CDR3 bases: TGTGCCGGCAGTGACAGGAGGGGGACTGAAGCTTTCTTT.

The table lists this clonotype with a few counts. The V call is TRBV30, the J call TRBJ1-1; no clear D. The CDR3 spans 13 residues. V was cut by 5 bases and J by 4 bases, with 14 bases left in between. Germline CDR1 reads GTSNPN; CDR2 reads SVGIG (reference sequence). In nucleotides, the CDR3 is TGTGCCTGGGGAGGGATAGATTTCACTGAAGCTTTCTTT. This codes for CAWGGIDFTEAFF.

There are a few counts of this clonotype. The V gene is TRBV28, the J gene TRBJ2-7, with a tentative D call TRBD2 (6 bases). V lost 3 bases and J lost 3, with 15 bases in between. There are 15 residues in the CDR3. Germline V CDR1 and CDR2: MDHEN, SYDVKM. The CDR3 nucleotides are TGTGCCAGCAGTTTCGGGCTAGCGTTCTTCTACGAGCAGTACTTC. Translating gives CASSFGLAFFYEQYF.

The rearrangement links TRBV9 to TRBJ1-2; 7 bases match TRBD1. Germline-derived CDR1 and CDR2 are SGDLS and YYNGEE. The length of the CDR3 is 15 residues. The V segment lost 3 bases and the J segment 0 bases; nucleotides outside the gene matches: 5. The CDR3 loop reads CASSGMDRTNYGYTF. CDR3 bases: TGTGCCAGCAGCGGCATGGACAGGACTAACTATGGCTACACCTTC. The variable domain in full, completed from reference TRBV9 and TRBJ1-2, reads DSGVTQTPKHLITATGQRVTLRCSPRSGDLSVYWYQQSLDQGLQFLIQYYNGEERAKGNILERFSAQQFPDLHSELNLSSLELGDSALYFCASSGMDRTNYGYTFGSGTRLTVV.

This clonotype was seen only a few times. A read error may account for a junction end that differs from germline. This rearrangement joins TRBV18 to TRBJ1-1; weak D call: TRBD1 (6 bases). The CDR3 totals 15 residues. Germline V gene data show CDR1 as KGHSH and CDR2 as LQKENI. The CDR3 protein is CASSPKGRGYTGAFF. In DNA form, the CDR3 reads TGTGCCAGCTCACCAAAGGGCAGGGGATACACTGGAGCTTTCTTT.

This clonotype was found a few times. The rearrangement joins TRBV5-1 to TRBJ2-7; 8 positions match TRBD1. The V and J ends lost 1 base and 0 bases, in that order; junction bases with no gene match: 12. This CDR3 region has 18 residues. Germline lookup yields CDR1 SGHRS and CDR2 YFSETQ. The CDR3 DNA follows: TGCGCCAGCAGCTTGTGGGAGCTTGGACAGGGCTTCTCCTACGAGCAGTACTTC. It translates to CASSLWELGQGFSYEQYF. Full variable domain (outside the CDR3, taken from reference TRBV5-1 and TRBJ2-7): KAGVTQTPRYLIKTRGQQVTLSCSPISGHRSVSWYQQTPGQGLQFLFEYFSETQRNKGNFPGRFSGRQFSNSRSEMNVSTLELGDSALYLCASSLWELGQGFSYEQYFGPGTRLTVT.

This clonotype was detected only a few times. The genes are TRBV3-1 and TRBJ2-2; D gene ambiguous. The CDR3 has 17 residues. Germline-derived CDR1 and CDR2 are LGHDT and YNNKEL (reference sequence). Deletions cut 0 bases from V and 8 bases from J, with 19 bases between. DNA of the CDR3: TGTGCCAGCAGCCAAGATAGAGCGATCGCTAGTTATGGGGAGCTGTTTTTT. Translating gives CASSQDRAIASYGELFF.

V is TRBV12-5 and J is TRBJ2-4; D is perhaps TRBD1 (5 bases). Trimming pared 8 bases from V and 8 bases from J, leaving 16 bases between. Germline values: CDR1 LGHNT, CDR2 FRNRAP. There are 13 residues in the CDR3. DNA for the CDR3: TGTGCTAGTTTAAGACAGCCTAGGGACATTCAGTACTTC. This sequence encodes CASLRQPRDIQYF.